The 24 T cell receptor beta chains reported below all come from one sample, sequenced in a study of neurological immune-mediated disorders. Time point given: technical triplicate 3. TCRdb analysed the 5' RACE reads with MiXCR anew, one entry per CDR3 protein. The sample records fewer than 35,000 distinct CDR3 sequences, approximately 16% being singletons. The sample was CD4+ T cells from blood. Receptors originate from a female donor with HTLV-1-associated myelopathy (HAM/TSP).

This clonotype came up many times. This chain uses TRBV7-9 with TRBJ2-3, with unresolved D. Per the germline V gene, CDR1 is SEHNR and CDR2 is FQNEAQ (reference sequence). V was clipped by 1 base and J by 0 bases, with 11 bases between them. The CDR3 runs 16 residues. The chain's CDR3 is CASSLGSGGSTDTQYF. The CDR3, as DNA: TGTGCCAGCAGCTTAGGTTCGGGCGGAAGCACAGATACGCAGTATTTT.

This clonotype was seen repeatedly, ten times or more. This rearrangement joins TRBV12-3 or TRBV12-4 to TRBJ1-2; TRBD1 aligns across 7 bases. V gave up 3 bases and J gave up 6 bases; unmatched junction bases: 4. This CDR3 region has 13 residues. The CDR3 DNA follows: TGTGCCAGCAGTTTCCCAGGGGGGGATGGCTACACCTTC. It translates to CASSFPGGDGYTF.

The V and J genes are TRBV19 and TRBJ1-1; D ambiguous. Germline CDR1 and CDR2: LNHDA and SQIVND (reference sequence). This CDR3 comprises 17 residues. The V end lost 3 bases, the J end lost 0 bases, and 17 bases lay between the germline ends. CDR3 in DNA: TGTGCCAGTAGTATTAGTCATAGGAATATCATGAACACTGAAGCTTTCTTT. It encodes CASSISHRNIMNTEAFF.

The chain uses TRBV20-1 and TRBJ1-1; 7 bases agree with TRBD1. The CDR3 length is 15 residues. The V segment lost 7 bases and the J segment 1 base; nucleotides outside the gene matches: 12. Germline V gene sequence: CDR1 DFQATT, CDR2 SNEGSKA (reference sequence). CDR3 nucleotides: TGCAGTGTAGGTAGGGGGCGTTTTGCGAACACTGAAGCTTTCTTT. Protein product: CSVGRGRFANTEAFF.

This clonotype was seen at least ten times. This chain connects TRBV18 to TRBJ1-4; 10 bases agree with TRBD1. V lost 3 bases and J lost 5; bases outside the gene matches: 0. The CDR3 has 14 amino acids. In germline, CDR1 is KGHSH, CDR2 LQKENI. The CDR3 bases are TGTGCCAGCTCACCGGACAGGGGGAATGAAAAACTGTTTTTT. Encoded protein: CASSPDRGNEKLFF.

This clonotype came up many times. The chain employs TRBV18 and TRBJ2-1; D might be TRBD1 (5 bases). The CDR3 has 13 amino acids. The ends were cut back, 2 bases at V and 5 bases at J, with 7 bases in the middle. From germline, CDR1 is KGHSH and CDR2 LQKENI. This CDR3 reads CASSPTRDNEQFF. CDR3 nucleotide sequence: TGTGCCAGCTCACCAACCAGGGACAATGAGCAGTTCTTC.

V gene TRBV19 combines with J gene TRBJ2-5; tentative D call: TRBD1 (5 bases). Trimming cost V 1 base and J 1 base, with 13 bases left between them. The CDR3 length is 16 residues. Germline CDR1 reads LNHDA; CDR2 reads SQIVND (reference sequence). DNA for the CDR3: TGTGCCAGTAGTATAGCCTCCCTTGACAGCCAAGAGACCCAGTACTTC. It yields the protein CASSIASLDSQETQYF.

This clonotype was recorded at least ten times. This chain links TRBV9 with TRBJ2-2, with a weak D call TRBD1 (6 bases). The germline V gene encodes CDR1 SGDLS and CDR2 YYNGEE. The CDR3 length is 15 residues. Trimming cost V 0 bases and J 4 bases, with 10 bases left between them. For the CDR3, the DNA is TGTGCCAGCAGCGTAGGTGGGGGCGGCACCGGGGAGCTGTTTTTT. Its protein is CASSVGGGGTGELFF. Looking up the rest from reference TRBV9 and TRBJ2-2 gives the full variable domain: DSGVTQTPKHLITATGQRVTLRCSPRSGDLSVYWYQQSLDQGLQFLIQYYNGEERAKGNILERFSAQQFPDLHSELNLSSLELGDSALYFCASSVGGGGTGELFFGEGSRLTVL.

The table lists this clonotype with many counts. The V gene is TRBV28, the J gene TRBJ2-3, with 9 bases identical to TRBD2. CDR3 length equals 15 residues. Per germline, CDR1 MDHEN and CDR2 SYDVKM. V lost 3 bases to trimming and J lost 5 bases; unmatched junction nucleotides: 6. CDR3 bases: TGTGCCAGCAGTTTTGGCGGGGGGGCGAGAGATACGCAGTATTTT. Translated, it gives CASSFGGGARDTQYF.

This clonotype was counted at least ten times. V and J are TRBV7-2 and TRBJ2-1; 11 bases align to TRBD2. The CDR3 has 16 residues. Looked up from germline, CDR1 is SGHTA and CDR2 is FQGNSA. Trimming at V came to 0 bases and at J to 4 bases, leaving 2 bases not matched to a gene. The CDR3 region is CASSLASSGGYNEQFF. CDR3 nucleotides: TGTGCCAGCAGCTTAGCTTCTAGCGGGGGGTACAATGAGCAGTTCTTC.

This clonotype was observed many times. The chain employs TRBV7-2 and TRBJ1-2; 8 nucleotides agree with TRBD1. This CDR3 contains 16 residues. The V and J ends lost 0 bases and 0 bases, in that order; junction bases with no gene match: 3. CDR1 is SGHTA, CDR2 FQGNSA, per germline. CDR3 protein: CASSLAHRGANYGYTF. Written as DNA, the CDR3 is TGTGCCAGCAGCTTAGCACACAGGGGGGCTAACTATGGCTACACCTTC.

In this sample, this clonotype turned up a few times. The gene calls are TRBV18 and TRBJ2-3; 8 nucleotides align to TRBD1. Trimming at V came to 0 bases and at J to 6 bases, leaving 5 bases not matched to a gene. Germline CDR1 is KGHSH and CDR2 is LQKENI. CDR3 length: 15 amino acids. The CDR3 spells CASSPPFQGADTQYF. In DNA form, the CDR3 reads TGTGCCAGCTCACCACCGTTCCAGGGGGCGGATACGCAGTATTTT.

This clonotype showed up many times. The rearrangement uses TRBV3-1 and TRBJ1-5; perhaps TRBD1 as D (5 bases). The CDR3 is 18 residues long. Germline V CDR1 and CDR2: LGHDT, YNNKEL (reference sequence). V lost 0 bases to trimming and J lost 3 bases, with 18 bases between them. The CDR3, as DNA: TGTGCCAGCAGCCAAGATAGCCCCGGGGGAGGGAACAATCAGCCCCAGCATTTT. It specifies CASSQDSPGGGNNQPQHF.

This clonotype was seen ten or more times. V and J are TRBV7-2 and TRBJ2-7; D assignment may be TRBD1 or TRBD2 (6 bases each). Germline CDR1 is SGHTA and CDR2 is FQGNSA. This CDR3 region has 16 residues. Trimming took off 4 bases at V and 4 bases at J, with 20 bases between the two ends. The CDR3 here is CASSSSRTGAGYEQYF. The CDR3 DNA is TGTGCCAGCAGCTCCTCCCGGACGGGGGCAGGGTACGAGCAGTACTTC.

This clonotype was seen repeatedly, ten times or more. The chain joins TRBV29-1 to TRBJ2-7; 8 bases line up with TRBD1. Unmatched junction bases numbered 4, after V lost 3 bases and J lost 6 bases. This CDR3 contains 12 residues. The germline CDR1 and CDR2 sequences are SQVTM and ANQGSEA. Written as DNA, the CDR3 is TGCAGCGTTGACAGGGGGCGTTCCGAGCAGTACTTC. The encoded protein is CSVDRGRSEQYF.

By frequency in the sample, this clonotype is medium-sized. The chain joins TRBV7-9 to TRBJ2-7; TRBD1 matches 10 bases. Germline V gene sequence: CDR1 SEHNR, CDR2 FQNEAQ (reference sequence). The CDR3 is 14 residues long. V dropped 1 base and J dropped 4; count of bases not matched to a gene: 1. The CDR3, as DNA: TGTGCCAGCAGCTTAGGACAGGGGGCGTACGAGCAGTACTTC. As protein: CASSLGQGAYEQYF.

This clonotype was observed many times. This chain uses TRBV18 with TRBJ2-7, with D tentatively TRBD1 (6 bases). Trimming cost V 6 bases and J 1 base, with 13 bases left between them. CDR1 and CDR2 from the germline V gene are KGHSH and LQKENI. The length of the CDR3 is 14 residues. The chain's CDR3 is CASSPRTDSYEQYF. The CDR3 DNA is TGTGCCAGCTCTCCGCGGACAGATTCCTACGAGCAGTACTTC.

This clonotype was seen many times. V and J are TRBV20-1 and TRBJ1-4; no clear D gene. CDR1 is DFQATT and CDR2 is SNEGSKA in the germline V gene (reference sequence). The CDR3 spans 13 residues. V lost 2 bases, J lost 0 bases, and 4 bases lay in between. The CDR3, as DNA: TGCAGTGCTAGAAACCCAACTAATGAAAAACTGTTTTTT. The encoded protein is CSARNPTNEKLFF.

Regarding this clonotype: It may be a read error: a sequence one base away is much more abundant. V usage is TRBV5-6 and J usage is TRBJ1-1; D not resolved. Germline V gene sequence: CDR1 SGHDT, CDR2 YYEEEE. This CDR3 has 11 amino acids. CDR3 bases: TGTGACAGCAGCTCACCTACTGAAGCTTTCTTT. Translated: CDSSSPTEAFF.

The table lists this clonotype with many counts. The chain couples TRBV27 to TRBJ2-1; 7 bases align to TRBD2. CDR3 size: 13 residues. V shed 6 bases and J 7 bases; nucleotides not matched to a gene: 6. In germline, CDR1 is MNHEY, CDR2 SMNVEV (reference sequence). This CDR3 is CASRGGSGNEQFF. CDR3 coding DNA: TGTGCCAGCAGGGGCGGGAGTGGGAATGAGCAGTTCTTC.

This chain joins TRBV4-1 and TRBJ2-5; TRBD2 might be the D (5 bases). The CDR3 runs to 14 residues. Trimming left V 6 bases short and J 4 bases short, with 15 bases between. CDR1 is MGHRA and CDR2 is YSYEKL in the germline V gene. The chain's CDR3 is CASSFVWESETQYF. CDR3 sequence (DNA): TGCGCCAGCAGTTTCGTGTGGGAGTCAGAGACCCAGTACTTC.

This clonotype was seen once. V usage is TRBV25-1 and J usage is TRBJ2-3; 10 bases agree with TRBD2. CDR1 and CDR2 from the germline V gene are MGHDK and SYGVNS. The CDR3 has 15 amino acids. J lost 7 bases, V lost 2 bases, and 6 bases had no gene match. CDR3 residues: CASSELAGVRYTQYF. The CDR3 DNA sequence: TGTGCCAGCAGTGAACTAGCGGGAGTCAGGTATACGCAGTATTTT.

This clonotype was counted many times. This rearrangement joins TRBV6-6 to TRBJ2-5; 10 bases map to TRBD1. Per the germline V gene, CDR1 is MNHNY and CDR2 is SVGAGI (reference sequence). After removal of 5 bases from V and 4 bases from J, the junction contained 7 bases not matched to a gene. The CDR3 loop spans 15 amino acids. The CDR3 loop reads CASSPPDRGRETQYF. As DNA, the CDR3 is TGTGCCAGCAGTCCGCCAGACAGGGGGCGAGAGACCCAGTACTTC.

About this clonotype: In this CDR3 the conserved last residue, phenylalanine or tryptophan, is missing, so a read error is likely. The rearrangement joins TRBV5-1 to TRBJ2-1; the D is unclear. This CDR3 comprises 13 residues. V gave up 1 base and J gave up 10 bases, with 12 bases separating them. CDR1 and CDR2 (germline): SGHRS, YFSETQ. This CDR3 reads CASSLRVGEEQFL. CDR3 DNA sequence: TGCGCCAGCAGCTTGAGAGTGGGTGAGGAGCAGTTCTTA.